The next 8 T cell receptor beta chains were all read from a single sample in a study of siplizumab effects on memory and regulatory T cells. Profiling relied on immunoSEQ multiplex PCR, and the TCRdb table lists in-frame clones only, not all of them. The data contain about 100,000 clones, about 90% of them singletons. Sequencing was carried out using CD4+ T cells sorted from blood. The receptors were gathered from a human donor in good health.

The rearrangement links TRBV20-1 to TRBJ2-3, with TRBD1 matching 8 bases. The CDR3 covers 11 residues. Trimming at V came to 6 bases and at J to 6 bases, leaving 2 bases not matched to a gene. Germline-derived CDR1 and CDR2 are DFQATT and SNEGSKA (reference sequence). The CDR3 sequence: CSANRGDTQYF. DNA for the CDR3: TGCAGTGCCAACAGGGGGGATACGCAGTATTTT.

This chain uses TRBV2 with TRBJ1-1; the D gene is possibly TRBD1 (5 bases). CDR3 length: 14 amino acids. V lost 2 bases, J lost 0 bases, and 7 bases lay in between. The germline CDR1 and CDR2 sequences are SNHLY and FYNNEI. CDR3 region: CASSEQGVNTEAFF. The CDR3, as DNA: TGTGCCAGCAGTGAACAGGGTGTGAACACTGAAGCTTTCTTT.

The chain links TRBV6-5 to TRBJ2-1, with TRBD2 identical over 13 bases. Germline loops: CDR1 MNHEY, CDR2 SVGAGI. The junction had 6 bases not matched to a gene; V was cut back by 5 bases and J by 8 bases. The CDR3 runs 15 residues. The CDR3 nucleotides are TGTGCCAGCAGTAAGACTAGCGGGGGGCTTTATGAGCAGTTCTTC. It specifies CASSKTSGGLYEQFF.

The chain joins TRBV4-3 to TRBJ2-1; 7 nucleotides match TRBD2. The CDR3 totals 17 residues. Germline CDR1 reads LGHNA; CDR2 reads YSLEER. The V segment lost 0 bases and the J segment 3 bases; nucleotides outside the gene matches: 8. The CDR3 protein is CASSQDLAAGHYNEQFF. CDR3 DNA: TGCGCCAGCAGCCAAGATCTGGCAGCGGGGCACTACAATGAGCAGTTCTTC.

The CDR3 here is CASSPGSELFF. CDR3 DNA: TGTGCCAGCTCACCGGGCTCGGAGCTGTTTTTT. V usage is TRBV18 and J usage is TRBJ2-2; D gene ambiguous. Looked up from germline, CDR1 is KGHSH and CDR2 is LQKENI. The germline V and J ends were trimmed by 3 bases and 10 bases, with 6 bases remaining between them. The CDR3 length is 11 residues.

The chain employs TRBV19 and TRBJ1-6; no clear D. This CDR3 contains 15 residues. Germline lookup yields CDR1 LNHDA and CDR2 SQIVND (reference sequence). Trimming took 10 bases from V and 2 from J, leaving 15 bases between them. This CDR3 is CATKEGGAYNSPLHF. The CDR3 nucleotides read TGTGCCACTAAAGAGGGAGGTGCCTATAATTCACCCCTCCACTTT.

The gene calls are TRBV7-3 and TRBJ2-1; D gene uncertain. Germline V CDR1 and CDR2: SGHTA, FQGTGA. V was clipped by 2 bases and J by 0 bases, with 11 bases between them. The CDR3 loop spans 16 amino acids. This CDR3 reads CASSLFGGNSYNEQFF. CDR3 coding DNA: TGTGCCAGCAGCTTATTTGGCGGTAACTCCTACAATGAGCAGTTCTTC.

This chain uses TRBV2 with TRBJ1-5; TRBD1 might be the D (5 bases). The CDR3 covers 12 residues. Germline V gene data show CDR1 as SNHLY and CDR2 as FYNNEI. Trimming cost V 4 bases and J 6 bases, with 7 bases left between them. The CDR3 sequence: CASSAGTQPQHF. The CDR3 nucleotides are TGTGCCAGCAGTGCGGGGACTCAGCCCCAGCATTTT.